The 20 T cell receptor beta chains listed next were all sequenced from one sample in a study of shared clonotypes between healthy human individuals. Only CD45RO-negative cells positively selected for CCR7 counted as naive CD8 cells, so terminally differentiated effector memory CD45RA+ cells were excluded. Measured with immunoSEQ multiplex PCR; TCRdb has only the in-frame clones, and not every one. Of about 2 million clones detected, about 95% appear once; the ten largest clones hold around 1.1%. The material sequenced was naive CD8+ T cells sorted from blood. The origin of the receptors is a man aged 18 to 29 in good health.

This clone appeared a single time. V is TRBV7-3 and J is TRBJ1-1, with D hard to call. This CDR3 spans 13 amino acids. Germline values: CDR1 SGHTA, CDR2 FQGTGA. V was trimmed by 1 base and J by 4 bases, leaving 7 bases between them. CDR3 protein: CASSLNWGTEAFF. CDR3 nucleotides: TGTGCCAGCAGCTTAAACTGGGGCACTGAAGCTTTCTTT.

Turning to this clone: Other nucleotide sequences from this sample produce the same CDR3. The genes are TRBV7-9 and TRBJ1-5; no clear D. This CDR3 has 12 residues. The V and J ends lost 2 bases and 7 bases respectively, with 6 bases between them. The germline gives CDR1 SEHNR, CDR2 FQNEAQ (reference sequence). CDR3 nucleotides: TGTGCCAGCAGCTTACCCGGACAGCCCCAGCATTTT. Its translation: CASSLPGQPQHF.

This sequence joins TRBV6-5 and TRBJ2-2, with a possible D match to TRBD1 (5 bases). Germline CDR1 MNHEY, CDR2 SVGAGI. The length of the CDR3 is 15 residues. V was shortened by 2 bases and J by 3 bases, with 10 bases between the two germline ends. The chain's CDR3 is CASSYAQGYTGELFF. CDR3 DNA sequence: TGTGCCAGCAGTTACGCGCAGGGTTACACCGGGGAGCTGTTTTTT.

This rearrangement joins TRBV6-5 to TRBJ1-2, with a weak D call TRBD1 (6 bases). This CDR3 region has 15 residues. Looked up from germline, CDR1 is MNHEY and CDR2 is SVGAGI. The ends were cut back, 5 bases at V and 8 bases at J, with 21 bases in the middle. The CDR3 nucleotides are TGTGCCAGCAGTGGGTCTTTGGGGGGCCATTTGGGCTACACCTTC. Its translation is CASSGSLGGHLGYTF.

This chain uses TRBV10-3 with TRBJ2-4; D perhaps matches TRBD2 (6 bases). Germline-derived CDR1 and CDR2 are ENHRY and SYGVKD. V lost 5 bases, J lost 5 bases, and 16 bases lay in between. There are 15 residues in the CDR3. The CDR3 region has the DNA TGTGCCATCAGTAATGCAGCGGGCGGGGAAAACATTCAGTACTTC. Translated: CAISNAAGGENIQYF.

The rearrangement uses TRBV6-5 and TRBJ1-1, with D maybe TRBD1 (6 bases). This CDR3 has 16 amino acids. Trimming left V 0 bases short and J 5 bases short, with 16 bases between. Germline V gene data show CDR1 as MNHEY and CDR2 as SVGAGI. CDR3 in DNA: TGTGCCAGCAGTTACTCGGCGGGGGCAGGATATACTGAAGCTTTCTTT. Its translation: CASSYSAGAGYTEAFF.

The rearrangement links TRBV5-6 to TRBJ2-7; possible D gene TRBD2, 5 bases. Trimming pared 0 bases from V and 5 bases from J, leaving 12 bases between. The CDR3 consists of 14 residues. The V gene's germline CDR1 is SGHDT and CDR2 YYEEEE. The CDR3 DNA is TGTGCCAGCAGCTTGGGAGGGAATTGGAACGAGCAGTACTTC. The encoded protein is CASSLGGNWNEQYF.

Turning to this clone: Different DNA sequences within this sample yield the same CDR3. V and J are TRBV5-8 and TRBJ2-7, with 10 bases aligning to TRBD2. CDR1 is SGHTS, CDR2 YDEGEE, per germline. This CDR3 has 15 amino acids. Trimming removed 0 bases from V and 4 bases from J; junction bases left unmatched: 4. CDR3 bases: TGTGCCAGCAGCTTGGCTAGCGGGAGTTCGTACGAGCAGTACTTC. It is translated as CASSLASGSSYEQYF.

This chain links TRBV19 with TRBJ2-7; D gene ambiguous. Trimming removed 5 bases at V and 2 bases at J, with 13 bases between. The CDR3 contains 14 residues. Per the germline V gene, CDR1 is LNHDA and CDR2 is SQIVND (reference sequence). The CDR3 coding sequence is TGTGCCAGTAGTCCTAGAGCTAGAACCTACGAGCAGTACTTC. It is translated as CASSPRARTYEQYF.

The chain links TRBV9 to TRBJ2-3; 16 bases are shared with TRBD2. The CDR3 totals 18 residues. V shed 4 bases and J 1 base; nucleotides not matched to a gene: 6. The germline V gene has CDR1 SGDLS and CDR2 YYNGEE. This CDR3 reads CASSPGTSGGAGTDTQYF. DNA of the CDR3: TGTGCCAGCAGCCCCGGGACTAGCGGGGGGGCTGGCACAGATACGCAGTATTTT.

V gene TRBV5-6 combines with J gene TRBJ1-4, with D unclear. This CDR3 region has 16 residues. V lost 1 base and J 4 bases, leaving 14 bases between the germline ends. Germline V gene sequence: CDR1 SGHDT, CDR2 YYEEEE. CDR3 sequence reads: CASSLLPGLSNEKLFF. DNA for the CDR3: TGTGCCAGCAGCTTGCTCCCCGGGTTGAGTAATGAAAAACTGTTTTTT.

The CDR3 coding sequence is TGTGCCAGCAGTTCGTTGACCGGACCAACAGATACGCAGTATTTT. Translated, it gives CASSSLTGPTDTQYF. The gene calls are TRBV11-3 and TRBJ2-3, with no clear D. The V gene lost 6 bases and the J gene lost 3 bases, with 16 bases spanning the gap. This CDR3 has 15 residues. In germline, CDR1 is SGHNT, CDR2 YENEEA.

J is TRBJ2-1 and V is TRBV7-3; either TRBD1 or TRBD2 may fit D (5 bases each). V lost 2 bases, J lost 8 bases, and 7 bases lay in between. Germline assignment: CDR1 SGHTA and CDR2 FQGTGA. The CDR3 loop spans 12 amino acids. This chain's CDR3 is CASSLLGDEQFF. The CDR3, as DNA: TGTGCCAGCAGCTTATTGGGGGATGAGCAGTTCTTC.

For the CDR3, the DNA is TGTGCCAGCAGAGCCCCAGATACGCAGTATTTT. This translates into CASRAPDTQYF. The rearrangement joins TRBV2 to TRBJ2-3; D unclear. V was trimmed by 6 bases and J by 4 bases, leaving 5 bases between them. This CDR3 comprises 11 residues. CDR1 and CDR2 from the germline V gene are SNHLY and FYNNEI.

The chain combines TRBV4-3 with TRBJ1-1, with 8 bases identical to TRBD1. The junction had 4 bases not matched to a gene; V was cut back by 4 bases and J by 0 bases. CDR1 is LGHNA, CDR2 YSLEER, per germline. The CDR3 totals 15 residues. DNA of the CDR3: TGCGCCAGCAGCCGTGACAGGGGCATGAACACTGAAGCTTTCTTT. Its protein product is CASSRDRGMNTEAFF.

V and J are TRBV27 and TRBJ2-1; tentatively, D is TRBD1 (5 bases). Trimming shortened V by 5 bases and J by 4 bases, and 15 bases separated the two germline ends. The length of the CDR3 is 15 residues. The germline V gene encodes CDR1 MNHEY and CDR2 SMNVEV (reference sequence). The CDR3 loop reads CASSDRGPLYNEQFF. CDR3 nucleotide sequence: TGTGCCAGCAGTGACAGAGGCCCCCTTTACAATGAGCAGTTCTTC.

V and J are TRBV7-2 and TRBJ2-3; 7 bases agree with TRBD2. Germline CDR1 reads SGHTA; CDR2 reads FQGNSA. This CDR3 has 16 amino acids. J was trimmed by 2 bases and V by 5 bases; bases with no gene match: 10. The CDR3 DNA is TGTGCCAGCAGCCCTCTGCGGGAGAAGGACACAGATACGCAGTATTTT. Residues: CASSPLREKDTDTQYF.

The chain couples TRBV6-6 to TRBJ2-7; possible D gene TRBD1, 6 bases. Germline CDR1 reads MNHNY; CDR2 reads SVGAGI (reference sequence). The ends were cut back, 6 bases at V and 3 bases at J, with 12 bases in the middle. This CDR3 is built from 13 residues. CDR3 loop: CASRSGQIYEQYF. The CDR3 DNA reads TGTGCCAGCAGATCCGGACAGATCTACGAGCAGTACTTC.

This clone was detected only once. In DNA form, the CDR3 reads TGCAGCGTTGAAACAAGGTTGGGATCCTACGAGCAGTACTTC. It translates to CSVETRLGSYEQYF. V usage is TRBV29-1 and J usage is TRBJ2-7; no firm D call. V gave up 2 bases and J gave up 1 base, with 12 bases separating them. Looked up from germline, CDR1 is SQVTM and CDR2 is ANQGSEA. The CDR3 has 14 residues.

Note on this clone: Other DNA sequences from this sample encode an identical CDR3 as well. V usage is TRBV4-1 and J usage is TRBJ2-5, with D possibly TRBD2 on 7 matching bases. CDR3 length equals 15 residues. Trimming took off 3 bases at V and 1 base at J, with 12 bases between the two ends. Germline values: CDR1 MGHRA, CDR2 YSYEKL. In DNA, the CDR3 is TGCGCCAGCAGCCATAGGGGGGGGAGCCAAGAGACCCAGTACTTC. This encodes CASSHRGGSQETQYF.